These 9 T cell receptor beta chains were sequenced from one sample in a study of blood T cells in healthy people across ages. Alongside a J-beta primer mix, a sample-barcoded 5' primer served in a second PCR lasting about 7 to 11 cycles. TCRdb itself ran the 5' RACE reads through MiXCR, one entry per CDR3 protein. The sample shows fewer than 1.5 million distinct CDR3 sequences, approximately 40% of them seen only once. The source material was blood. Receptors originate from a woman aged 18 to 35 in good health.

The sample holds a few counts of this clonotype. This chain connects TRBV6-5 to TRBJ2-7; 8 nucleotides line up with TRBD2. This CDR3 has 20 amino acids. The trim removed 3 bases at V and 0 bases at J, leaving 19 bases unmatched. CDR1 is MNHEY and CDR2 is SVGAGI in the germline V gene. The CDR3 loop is CASSYRVNELAGSSSYEQYF. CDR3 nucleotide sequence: TGTGCCAGCAGTTATCGGGTGAACGAGCTAGCGGGCTCAAGCTCCTACGAGCAGTACTTC.

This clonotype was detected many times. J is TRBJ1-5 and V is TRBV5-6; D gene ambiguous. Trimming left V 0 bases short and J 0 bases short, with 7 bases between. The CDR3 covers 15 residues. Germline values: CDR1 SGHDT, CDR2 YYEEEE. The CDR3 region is CASSLGRYSNQPQHF. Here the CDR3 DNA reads TGTGCCAGCAGCTTGGGGCGATATAGCAATCAGCCCCAGCATTTT.

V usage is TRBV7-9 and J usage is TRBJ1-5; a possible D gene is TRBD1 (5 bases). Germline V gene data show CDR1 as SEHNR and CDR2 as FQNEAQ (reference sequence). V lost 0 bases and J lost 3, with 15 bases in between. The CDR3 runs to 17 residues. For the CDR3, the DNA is TGTGCCAGCAGCTTAGCGATTGCAAGGGGTACCAATCAGCCCCAGCATTTT. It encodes CASSLAIARGTNQPQHF.

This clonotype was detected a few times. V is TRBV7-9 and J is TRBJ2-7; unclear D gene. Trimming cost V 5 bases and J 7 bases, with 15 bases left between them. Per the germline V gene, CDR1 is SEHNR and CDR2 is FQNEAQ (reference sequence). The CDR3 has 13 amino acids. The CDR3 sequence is CASSLSPLGEQYF. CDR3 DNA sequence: TGTGCCAGCAGCCTCAGCCCCCTCGGTGAGCAGTACTTC. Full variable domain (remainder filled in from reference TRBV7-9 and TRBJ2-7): DTGVSQNPRHKITKRGQNVTFRCDPISEHNRLYWYRQTLGQGPEFLTYFQNEAQLEKSRLLSDRFSAERPKGSFSTLEIQRTEQGDSAMYLCASSLSPLGEQYFGPGTRLTVT.

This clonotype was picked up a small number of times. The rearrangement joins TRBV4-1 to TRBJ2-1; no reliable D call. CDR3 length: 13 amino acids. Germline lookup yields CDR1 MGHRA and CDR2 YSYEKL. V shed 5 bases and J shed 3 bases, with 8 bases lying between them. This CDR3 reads CASSGWDYNEQFF. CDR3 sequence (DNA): TGCGCCAGCAGCGGGTGGGACTACAATGAGCAGTTCTTC.

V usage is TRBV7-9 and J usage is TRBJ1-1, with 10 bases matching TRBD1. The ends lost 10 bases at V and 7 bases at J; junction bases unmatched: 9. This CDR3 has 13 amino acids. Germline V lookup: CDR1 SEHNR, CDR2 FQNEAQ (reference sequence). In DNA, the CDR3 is TGTGCCATGAGGAGACAGGGGGCGGATGAAGCTTTCTTT. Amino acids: CAMRRQGADEAFF.

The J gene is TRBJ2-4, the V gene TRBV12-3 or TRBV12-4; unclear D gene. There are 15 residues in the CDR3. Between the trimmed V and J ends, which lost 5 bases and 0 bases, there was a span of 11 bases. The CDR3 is CASSGEVLAKNIQYF. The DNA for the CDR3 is TGTGCCAGCAGTGGCGAGGTTCTAGCCAAAAACATTCAGTACTTC.

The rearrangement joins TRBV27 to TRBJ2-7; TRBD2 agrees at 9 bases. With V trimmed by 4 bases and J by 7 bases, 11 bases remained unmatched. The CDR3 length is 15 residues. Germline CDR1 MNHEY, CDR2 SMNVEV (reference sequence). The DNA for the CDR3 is TGTGCCAGCAGTTCCTTGGCGGGAGGGGAATGGGAGCAGTACTTC. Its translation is CASSSLAGGEWEQYF.

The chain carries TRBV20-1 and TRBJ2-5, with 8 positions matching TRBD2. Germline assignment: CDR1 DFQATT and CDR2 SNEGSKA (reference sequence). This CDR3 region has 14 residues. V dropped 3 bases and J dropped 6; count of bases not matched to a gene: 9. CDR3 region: CSASLLSGGKTQYF. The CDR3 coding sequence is TGCAGTGCTAGCCTGCTCTCGGGGGGGAAGACCCAGTACTTC.